Each of the 18 T cell receptor beta chains below was sequenced from the same sample in a study of OX40 agonist ivuxolimab in advanced cancers. The table came from immunoSEQ multiplex PCR; TCRdb's copy has only in-frame clones and leaves some out. The data contain about 81,000 clones, approximately 90% of them singletons. Material: CD4+ or CD8+ T cells sorted from blood, obtained in a trial of the OX40 agonist ivuxolimab. These TCRs come from an adult with an advanced solid tumor such as melanoma, head and neck, liver or kidney cancer.

This chain links TRBV19 with TRBJ2-7, with a tentative D call TRBD2 (5 bases). Trimming took 1 base from V and 7 from J, leaving 14 bases between them. Germline V gene lookup returns CDR1 LNHDA and CDR2 SQIVND (reference sequence). This CDR3 is 14 amino acids long. CDR3 protein: CASSIAGNPGEQYF. CDR3 coding DNA: TGTGCCAGTAGTATAGCGGGGAACCCGGGGGAGCAGTACTTC.

This clone was found once. The rearrangement uses TRBV5-4 and TRBJ1-5; the D gene is possibly TRBD1 (6 bases). The V end was cut by 3 bases, the J end by 7 bases, with 17 bases between. CDR1 is SGHNT, CDR2 YYREEE, per germline (reference sequence). This CDR3 comprises 15 residues. CDR3 in DNA: TGTGCCAGCAGCTCGGCTGCAGGGGAGGACCAGCCCCAGCATTTT. Translating gives CASSSAAGEDQPQHF.

The gene calls are TRBV6-1 and TRBJ1-4; 9 bases map to TRBD1. The CDR3 runs to 14 residues. Germline V gene lookup returns CDR1 MNHNS and CDR2 SASEGT. Trimming cost V 3 bases and J 6 bases; bases outside gene matches: 2. The DNA for the CDR3 is TGTGCCAGCAGTGACGGGACAGGGTATGAAAAACTGTTTTTT. As protein: CASSDGTGYEKLFF.

The rearrangement uses TRBV6-6 and TRBJ1-2, with D hard to call. The CDR3 is made up of 12 amino acids. With 2 bases removed from V and 8 bases from J, the gap between germline ends came to 9 bases. Germline V gene data show CDR1 as MNHNY and CDR2 as SVGAGI (reference sequence). The CDR3 region is CASSYRDRGYTF. In DNA, the CDR3 is TGTGCCAGCAGTTACAGGGATCGCGGCTACACCTTC.

V usage is TRBV6-5 and J usage is TRBJ2-7; D is ambiguous. The CDR3 loop spans 12 amino acids. The germline V and J ends were trimmed by 4 bases and 3 bases, with 7 bases remaining between them. Germline V lookup: CDR1 MNHEY, CDR2 SVGAGI. The CDR3 spells CASSSTDYEQYF. The DNA of the CDR3 is TGTGCCAGCAGTTCGACCGACTACGAGCAGTACTTC.

The rearrangement joins TRBV5-4 to TRBJ2-2, with TRBD1 identical over 7 bases. The CDR3 spans 17 residues. Germline loops: CDR1 SGHNT, CDR2 YYREEE (reference sequence). Trimming removed 4 bases from V and 2 bases from J; junction bases left unmatched: 11. The CDR3 DNA follows: TGTGCCAGCAGCCCCAGTAAAGGACAGGTCAACACCGGGGAGCTGTTTTTT. This encodes CASSPSKGQVNTGELFF.

The rearrangement links TRBV19 to TRBJ1-1; D is uncertain. Germline CDR1 and CDR2: LNHDA and SQIVND (reference sequence). Trimming took 6 bases from V and 3 from J, leaving 11 bases between them. The CDR3 sequence is 13 residues long. CDR3 sequence (DNA): TGTGCCAGTAGGAACCCTTGGGACACTGAAGCTTTCTTT. This sequence encodes CASRNPWDTEAFF.

There are a few counts of this clone. The rearrangement links TRBV6-5 to TRBJ1-1, with D possibly matching TRBD1 (6 bases). V lost 0 bases, J lost 4 bases, and 9 bases lay in between. The CDR3 is made up of 14 amino acids. Germline V CDR1 and CDR2: MNHEY, SVGAGI. CDR3: CASSYSQGTTEAFF. CDR3 bases: TGTGCCAGCAGTTACTCTCAGGGGACCACTGAAGCTTTCTTT.

The chain employs TRBV19 and TRBJ2-7; D unclear. Trimming removed 5 bases from V and 0 bases from J, with 5 bases in between. From germline, CDR1 is LNHDA and CDR2 SQIVND (reference sequence). The CDR3 totals 12 residues. The DNA for the CDR3 is TGTGCCAGTAGTCCAAGCTCCTACGAGCAGTACTTC. It codes for CASSPSSYEQYF.

The chain recombines TRBV9 with TRBJ2-5; D perhaps matches TRBD1 (5 bases). Germline CDR1 reads SGDLS; CDR2 reads YYNGEE. Trimming took 3 bases from V and 2 from J, leaving 14 bases between them. The CDR3 sequence is 15 residues long. Here the CDR3 DNA reads TGTGCCAGCAGCGGGGGCAGAGAAGGGCAAGAGACCCAGTACTTC. It translates to CASSGGREGQETQYF.

The chain recombines TRBV5-4 with TRBJ2-3; TRBD1 might be the D (6 bases). This CDR3 has 14 amino acids. Per the germline V gene, CDR1 is SGHNT and CDR2 is YYREEE (reference sequence). V was clipped by 4 bases and J by 0 bases, with 9 bases between them. The CDR3 is CASSPDRSTDTQYF. CDR3 nucleotide sequence: TGTGCCAGCAGCCCGGACAGAAGCACAGATACGCAGTATTTT.

This clone came up once. This chain uses TRBV10-3 with TRBJ1-5; the D gene is possibly TRBD1 (5 bases). Germline assignment: CDR1 ENHRY and CDR2 SYGVKD. This CDR3 has 17 residues. V dropped 6 bases and J dropped 0 bases, with 18 bases sitting between them. The CDR3 nucleotides read TGTGCCATCAGCACAACTTCGACAGCCGATAGCAATCAGCCCCAGCATTTT. Protein sequence: CAISTTSTADSNQPQHF.

This clone was seen only a few times. The chain couples TRBV7-3 to TRBJ1-1; 7 bases are a match to TRBD1. CDR1 is SGHTA, CDR2 FQGTGA, per germline. The ends lost 5 bases at V and 2 bases at J; junction bases unmatched: 5. There are 14 residues in the CDR3. The CDR3 sequence is CASSRQGTNTEAFF. The CDR3 DNA sequence: TGTGCCAGCAGCCGACAGGGTACTAACACTGAAGCTTTCTTT.

The V gene is TRBV19, the J gene TRBJ1-2; D perhaps matches TRBD1 (5 bases). CDR1 is LNHDA and CDR2 is SQIVND in the germline V gene (reference sequence). CDR3 length: 15 amino acids. With 7 bases removed from V and 0 bases from J, the gap between germline ends came to 15 bases. CDR3 protein: CASKGRQGSNYGYTF. Written as DNA, the CDR3 is TGTGCCAGTAAGGGGCGGCAGGGATCTAACTATGGCTACACCTTC.

The rearrangement links TRBV7-9 to TRBJ2-7; D unclear. This CDR3 has 15 residues. Germline V gene lookup returns CDR1 SEHNR and CDR2 FQNEAQ (reference sequence). V was clipped by 5 bases and J by 1 base, with 15 bases between them. The CDR3 DNA reads TGTGCCAGCAGCCCACGTAGGAACCCTTCCTACGAGCAGTACTTC. Its translation: CASSPRRNPSYEQYF.

V gene TRBV5-6 combines with J gene TRBJ2-5, with D perhaps TRBD2 (5 bases). The CDR3 has 15 residues. Germline CDR1 and CDR2: SGHDT and YYEEEE. The V end lost 4 bases, the J end lost 2 bases, and 15 bases lay between the germline ends. The CDR3 region has the DNA TGTGCCAGCAGCATTAGAACGGGATCTCAAGAGACCCAGTACTTC. It encodes CASSIRTGSQETQYF. Looking up the rest from reference TRBV5-6 and TRBJ2-5 gives the full variable domain: DAGVTQSPTHLIKTRGQQVTLRCSPKSGHDTVSWYQQALGQGPQFIFQYYEEEERQRGNFPDRFSGHQFPNYSSELNVNALLLGDSALYLCASSIRTGSQETQYFGPGTRLLVL.

The chain employs TRBV4-2 and TRBJ1-5, with D uncertain. Germline assignment: CDR1 LGHNA and CDR2 YNFKEQ. The CDR3 sequence is 12 residues long. V dropped 0 bases and J dropped 7 bases, with 4 bases sitting between them. The CDR3 DNA reads TGTGCCAGCAGCCAAGAGGGCCAGCCCCAGCATTTT. Translating it yields CASSQEGQPQHF.

The V call is TRBV5-1, the J call TRBJ2-6; possibly TRBD1 or TRBD2 for D (5 bases each). CDR1 is SGHRS, CDR2 YFSETQ, per germline. CDR3 length: 17 amino acids. Trimming cost V 3 bases and J 0 bases, with 13 bases left between them. The CDR3 region is CASSYFSGGSGANVLTF. CDR3 nucleotides: TGCGCCAGCAGCTATTTTAGTGGGGGCTCTGGGGCCAACGTCCTGACTTTC. Together with reference TRBV5-1 and TRBJ2-6, the CDR3 gives the full variable domain: KAGVTQTPRYLIKTRGQQVTLSCSPISGHRSVSWYQQTPGQGLQFLFEYFSETQRNKGNFPGRFSGRQFSNSRSEMNVSTLELGDSALYLCASSYFSGGSGANVLTFGAGSRLTVL.